Listed here are 4 T cell receptor beta chains from one sample, sequenced in a study of CD8 T cell repertoires and HIV-1 epitope variants. TCRdb's table, derived via immunoSEQ multiplex PCR, lists solely in-frame clones and lacks some. The sample records some 100,000 clones, more than 65% being singletons. The sequencing sample was made of uncultured baseline CD8+ T cells from peripheral blood mononuclear cells (PBMCs). These receptors all stem from a male donor with HIV.

The chain employs TRBV7-8 and TRBJ1-2; 10 positions match TRBD1. The germline CDR1 and CDR2 sequences are SGHVS and FQNEAQ. This CDR3 region has 13 residues. The J segment lost 7 bases and the V segment lost 5 bases, leaving 4 bases of the junction unmatched. The DNA of the CDR3 is TGTGCCAGCAGCCACGGGACAGGGGTTGGCTACACCTTC. Translating gives CASSHGTGVGYTF.

The gene calls are TRBV5-7 and TRBJ1-4; TRBD1 aligns across 7 bases. TRBV5-7 is assigned to the ORF class and has an uncertain function. There are 14 residues in the CDR3. After removal of 8 bases from V and 7 bases from J, the junction contained 11 bases not matched to a gene. The CDR3 sequence is CASSPRGHSEKLFF. For the CDR3, the DNA is TGTGCCAGTTCCCCGAGGGGGCATTCTGAAAAACTGTTTTTT.

As for this clone: One base away lies a much larger clone, so this may be a sequencing read error. This CDR3 is also generated by other DNA sequences in the sample. The chain links TRBV15 to TRBJ2-1; 7 nucleotides align to TRBD2. Germline V lookup: CDR1 LNHNV, CDR2 YYDKDF (reference sequence). Germline trimming cut 3 bases from V and 4 bases from J; bases unmatched to any gene: 6. The CDR3 is 15 residues long. CDR3 loop: CATSRRAGSYNEQFF. In nucleotides, the CDR3 is TGTGCCACCAGCAGGAGAGCGGGGTCTTACAATGAGCAGTTCTTC.

The chain joins TRBV7-6 to TRBJ2-5; D is perhaps TRBD1 (5 bases). The germline gives CDR1 SGHVS, CDR2 FNYEAQ. Trimming left V 0 bases short and J 6 bases short, with 14 bases between. This CDR3 comprises 15 residues. This CDR3 is CASSLAPDRAKTQYF. CDR3 nucleotides: TGTGCCAGCAGCTTAGCCCCTGACAGAGCGAAGACCCAGTACTTC.